This entry is about one T cell receptor beta chain. The CDR3 runs to 14 residues. The germline CDR1 and CDR2 sequences are SQVTM and ANQGSEA. The V and J ends lost 3 bases and 2 bases respectively, with 10 bases between them. This sample was taken from a study of CD8+ T cells in alopecia areata. Study summary: A regimen of oral tofacitinib, 5 to 10 mg twice daily, was given to treated patients. Affected scalp percentage determined the severity score of treated patients.

Extracted RNA was reverse transcribed into cDNA, the sequencing template. The protocol was immunoSEQ multiplex PCR, while the TCRdb copy is restricted to in-frame clones and leaves out a portion. The sample has about 200,000 clones, 64% seen once; the top ten hold about 1.3%. Treatment defined: oral pan-JAK inhibitor, 5-10 mg twice daily. The chain recombines TRBV29-1 with TRBJ2-2; D unclear. Sequenced here: CD4+ T cells sorted from blood, sampled between weeks 47 and 50, from a patient treated with tofacitinib. The receptor comes from a human donor with alopecia areata. CDR3 region: CSVEDQLNTGELFF. CDR3 nucleotides: TGCAGCGTTGAGGACCAGCTTAACACCGGGGAGCTGTTTTTT.